This T cell receptor (beta chain) was sequenced in a study of blood T cell repertoires in COVID-19. Study-level background: There were acute and convalescent COVID-19 samples, and they came from the United States, Italy and Spain. PBMCs, B-cell-depleted T cells, or T cells were the source of the cDNA or gDNA that made up the material.

Enrolment of Seattle patients took place during active infection, and they were followed longitudinally. The CDR3 is 16 residues long. The germline CDR1 and CDR2 sequences are MRHNA and SNTAGT. Trimming removed 1 base at V and 6 bases at J, with 17 bases between. Per the study methods: Amplified reference gene primers provided the basis for estimating nucleated cell counts. Assay used: immunoSEQ multiplex PCR; TCRdb lists only in-frame clones, some missing. V and J calls plus clone size are reproduced from that table; the DNA served to infer D and trimming. Here the sample spans approximately 290,000 clones, about four fifths being singletons.

This TCR came from a person aged 65 to 85 with COVID-19, enrolled during active disease. This chain uses TRBV6-4 with TRBJ2-3; D is perhaps TRBD2 (6 bases). The sample consisted of peripheral blood. DNA for the CDR3: TGTGCCAGCAGTGACTTAGGCGGGGCTCGGTATGATACGCAGTATTTT. Protein sequence: CASSDLGGARYDTQYF.